The next 4 T cell receptor beta chains were all read from a single sample in a study of blood T cell repertoires in COVID-19. The data were produced by immunoSEQ multiplex PCR, yet TCRdb's version contains in-frame clones alone and is incomplete. This table has approximately 65,000 clones, roughly 80% appearing once. Sequenced: PBMCs or T cells enriched from blood (not recorded which). These receptors came from a woman in her thirties or forties with acute COVID-19.

V usage is TRBV28 and J usage is TRBJ1-5; 8 bases line up with TRBD1. J lost 5 bases, V lost 4 bases, and 10 bases had no gene match. The CDR3 runs 16 residues. CDR1 is MDHEN, CDR2 SYDVKM, per germline. The CDR3 protein is CASSYAVGQGDQPQHF. CDR3 nucleotide sequence: TGTGCCAGCAGTTATGCCGTAGGACAGGGCGATCAGCCCCAGCATTTT.

The rearrangement joins TRBV6-6 to TRBJ2-7; 7 bases fit TRBD1. Unmatched junction bases numbered 4, after V lost 2 bases and J lost 3 bases. Germline CDR1 is MNHNY and CDR2 is SVGAGI (reference sequence). The CDR3 runs 14 residues. The CDR3 nucleotides are TGTGCCAGCAGTTACGACAGGGCCTTCTACGAGCAGTACGTC. Amino acid sequence: CASSYDRAFYEQYV.

The CDR3 coding sequence is TGCGCCAGCAGGGTACTAGCGGACTACTACGAGCAGTACTTC. It specifies CASRVLADYYEQYF. The chain couples TRBV5-1 to TRBJ2-7; 8 nucleotides align to TRBD2. This CDR3 has 14 residues. The ends lost 5 bases at V and 3 bases at J; junction bases unmatched: 7. The germline V gene has CDR1 SGHRS and CDR2 YFSETQ.

This chain joins TRBV29-1 and TRBJ2-1; 11 bases match TRBD2. The CDR3 consists of 14 residues. Germline V gene lookup returns CDR1 SQVTM and CDR2 ANQGSEA. V lost 5 bases, J lost 7 bases, and 7 bases stayed unmatched. DNA for the CDR3: TGCAGCGTTACTCTAGCGGGAGGAAGGAATGAGCAGTTCTTC. Protein product: CSVTLAGGRNEQFF.